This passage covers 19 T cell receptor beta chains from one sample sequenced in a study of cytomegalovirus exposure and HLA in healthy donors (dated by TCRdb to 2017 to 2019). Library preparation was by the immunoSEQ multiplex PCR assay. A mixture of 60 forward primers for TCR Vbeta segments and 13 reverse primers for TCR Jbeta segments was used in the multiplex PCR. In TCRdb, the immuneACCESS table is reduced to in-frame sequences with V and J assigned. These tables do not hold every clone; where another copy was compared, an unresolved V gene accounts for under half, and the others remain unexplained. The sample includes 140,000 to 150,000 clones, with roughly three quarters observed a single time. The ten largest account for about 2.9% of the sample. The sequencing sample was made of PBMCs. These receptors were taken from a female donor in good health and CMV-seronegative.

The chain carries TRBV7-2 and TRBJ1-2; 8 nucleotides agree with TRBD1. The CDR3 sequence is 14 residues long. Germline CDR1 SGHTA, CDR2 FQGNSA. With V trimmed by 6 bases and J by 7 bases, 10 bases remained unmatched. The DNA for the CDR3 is TGTGCCAGCAGTCCGTTAAGGACAGGGTTTGGCTACACCTTC. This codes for CASSPLRTGFGYTF. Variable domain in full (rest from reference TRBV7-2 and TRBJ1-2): GAGVSQSPSNKVTEKGKDVELRCDPISGHTALYWYRQSLGQGLEFLIYFQGNSAPDKSGLPSDRFSAERTGGSVSTLTIQRTQQEDSAVYLCASSPLRTGFGYTFGSGTRLTVV.

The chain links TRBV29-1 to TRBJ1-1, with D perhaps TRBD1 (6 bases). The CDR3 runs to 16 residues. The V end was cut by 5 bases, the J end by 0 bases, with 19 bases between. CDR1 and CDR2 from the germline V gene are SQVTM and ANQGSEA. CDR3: CSVPGQIVGMNTEAFF. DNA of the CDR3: TGCAGCGTTCCCGGACAGATTGTTGGGATGAACACTGAAGCTTTCTTT.

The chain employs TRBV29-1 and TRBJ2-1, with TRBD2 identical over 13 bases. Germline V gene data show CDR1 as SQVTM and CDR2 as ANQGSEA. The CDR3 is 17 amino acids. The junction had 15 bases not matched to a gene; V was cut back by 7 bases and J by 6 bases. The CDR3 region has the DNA TGCAGCGCCGGGGGACTAGCGGGATTCAACAGGGGCAATGAGCAGTTCTTC. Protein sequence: CSAGGLAGFNRGNEQFF.

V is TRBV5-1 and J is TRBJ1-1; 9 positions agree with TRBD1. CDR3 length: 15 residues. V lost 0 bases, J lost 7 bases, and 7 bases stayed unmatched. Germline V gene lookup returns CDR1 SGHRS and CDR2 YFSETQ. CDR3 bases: TGCGCCAGCAGCTTGGCCCGGACAGGGGCCCATGAAGCTTTCTTT. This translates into CASSLARTGAHEAFF.

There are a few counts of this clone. CDR3 coding DNA: TGTGCCAGTAGGGCGGTTTATAGCAATCAGCCCCAGCATTTT. This translates into CASRAVYSNQPQHF. The chain carries TRBV19 and TRBJ1-5; D is ambiguous. The V and J ends lost 6 bases and 0 bases respectively, with 9 bases between them. The CDR3 consists of 14 residues. From germline, CDR1 is LNHDA and CDR2 SQIVND (reference sequence).

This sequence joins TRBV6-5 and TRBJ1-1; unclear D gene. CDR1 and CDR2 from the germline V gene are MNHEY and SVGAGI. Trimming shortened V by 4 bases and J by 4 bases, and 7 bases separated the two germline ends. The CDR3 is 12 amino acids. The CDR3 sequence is CASSFGVTEAFF. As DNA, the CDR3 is TGTGCCAGCAGTTTCGGGGTCACTGAAGCTTTCTTT.

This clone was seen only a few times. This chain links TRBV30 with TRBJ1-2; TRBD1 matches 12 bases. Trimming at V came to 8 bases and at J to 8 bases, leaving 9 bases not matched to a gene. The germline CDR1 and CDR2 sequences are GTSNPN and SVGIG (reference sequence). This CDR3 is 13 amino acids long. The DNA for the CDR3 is TGTGCCAGCCAGGGGACAGGGGGCGTAGGCTACACCTTC. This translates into CASQGTGGVGYTF. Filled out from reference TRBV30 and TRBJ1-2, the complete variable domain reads SQTIHQWPATLVQPVGSPLSLECTVEGTSNPNLYWYRQAAGRGLQLLFYSVGIGQISSEVPQNLSASRPQDRQFILSSKKLLLSDSGFYLCASQGTGGVGYTFGSGTRLTVV.

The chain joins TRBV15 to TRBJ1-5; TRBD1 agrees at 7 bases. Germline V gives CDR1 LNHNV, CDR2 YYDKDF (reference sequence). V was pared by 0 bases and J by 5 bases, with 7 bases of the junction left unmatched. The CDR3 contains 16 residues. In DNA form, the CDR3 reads TGTGCCACCAGCAGAGACCACGACAGGGAACATCAGCCCCAGCATTTT. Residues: CATSRDHDREHQPQHF.

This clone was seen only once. CDR3 in DNA: TGTGCCAGCAGCTTATATCAGGGGGCCGGGGAGCTGTTTTTT. This gives the protein CASSLYQGAGELFF. The V gene is TRBV7-3, the J gene TRBJ2-2, with TRBD1 matching 7 bases. Germline V CDR1 and CDR2: SGHTA, FQGTGA. Unmatched junction bases numbered 3, after V lost 2 bases and J lost 6 bases. The CDR3 is 14 residues long.

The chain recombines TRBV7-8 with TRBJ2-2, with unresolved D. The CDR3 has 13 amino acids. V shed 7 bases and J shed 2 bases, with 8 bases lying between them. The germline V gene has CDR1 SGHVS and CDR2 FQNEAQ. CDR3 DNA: TGTGCCAGCACCTTGGCTAACACCGGGGAGCTGTTTTTT. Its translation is CASTLANTGELFF.

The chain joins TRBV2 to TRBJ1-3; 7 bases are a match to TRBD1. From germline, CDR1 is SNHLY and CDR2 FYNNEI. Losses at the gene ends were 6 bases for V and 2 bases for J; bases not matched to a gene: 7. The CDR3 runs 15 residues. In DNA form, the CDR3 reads TGTGCCAGCAGGAGGGGGCCGACGGCTGGAAACACCATATATTTT. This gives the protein CASRRGPTAGNTIYF.

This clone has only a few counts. The CDR3 DNA reads TGTGCCAGCAGCCAAGGCGGGGGGTCGAGTAATGAAAAACTGTTTTTT. Protein: CASSQGGGSSNEKLFF. The genes are TRBV4-2 and TRBJ1-4, with D perhaps matching TRBD1 (5 bases). Germline V gene sequence: CDR1 LGHNA, CDR2 YNFKEQ. V was cut by 1 base and J by 4 bases, with 13 bases left in between. CDR3 length: 16 amino acids.

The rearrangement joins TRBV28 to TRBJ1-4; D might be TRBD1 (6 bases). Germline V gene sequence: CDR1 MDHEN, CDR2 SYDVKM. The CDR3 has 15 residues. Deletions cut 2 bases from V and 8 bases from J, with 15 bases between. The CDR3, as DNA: TGTGCCAGCAGTTTAGGGGCACAGGGACGGGAAAAACTGTTTTTT. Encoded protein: CASSLGAQGREKLFF.

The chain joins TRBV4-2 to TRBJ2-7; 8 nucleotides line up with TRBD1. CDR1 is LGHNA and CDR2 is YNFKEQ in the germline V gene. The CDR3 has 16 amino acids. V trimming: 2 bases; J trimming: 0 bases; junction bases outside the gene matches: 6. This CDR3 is CASSQQTGVDSYEQYF. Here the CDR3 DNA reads TGTGCCAGCAGCCAACAGACAGGGGTGGACTCCTACGAGCAGTACTTC.

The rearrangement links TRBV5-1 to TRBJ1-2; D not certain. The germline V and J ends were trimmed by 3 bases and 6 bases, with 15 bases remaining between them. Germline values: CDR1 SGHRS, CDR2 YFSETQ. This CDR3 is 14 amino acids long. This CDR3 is CASSWSGREDGYTF. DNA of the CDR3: TGCGCCAGCAGCTGGTCCGGACGGGAGGATGGCTACACCTTC.

For the CDR3, the DNA is TGTGCCAGCAGCCAATCCGGGACAGGGGCCTATGGCTACACCTTC. It is translated as CASSQSGTGAYGYTF. V is TRBV16 and J is TRBJ1-2; 10 nucleotides align to TRBD1. CDR3 length equals 15 residues. CDR1 and CDR2 from the germline V gene are KGHSY and FQNENV. The V segment lost 0 bases and the J segment 4 bases; nucleotides outside the gene matches: 2.

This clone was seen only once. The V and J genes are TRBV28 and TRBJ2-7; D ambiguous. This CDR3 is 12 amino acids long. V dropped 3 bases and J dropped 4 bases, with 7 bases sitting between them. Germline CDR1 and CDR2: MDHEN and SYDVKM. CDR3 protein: CASSLPGYEQYF. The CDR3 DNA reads TGTGCCAGCAGTTTGCCAGGATACGAGCAGTACTTC.

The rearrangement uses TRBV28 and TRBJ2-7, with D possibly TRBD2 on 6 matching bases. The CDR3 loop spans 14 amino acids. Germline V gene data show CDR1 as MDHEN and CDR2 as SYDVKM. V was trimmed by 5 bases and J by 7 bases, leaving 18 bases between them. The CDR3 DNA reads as TGTGCCAGCAGTCGGATTGGACTATATCCGGAGCAGTACTTC. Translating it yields CASSRIGLYPEQYF.

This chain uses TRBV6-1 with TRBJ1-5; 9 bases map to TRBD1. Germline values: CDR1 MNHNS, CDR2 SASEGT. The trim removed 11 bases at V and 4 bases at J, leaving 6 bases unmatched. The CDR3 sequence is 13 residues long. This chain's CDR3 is CAGSTGGNQPQHF. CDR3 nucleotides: TGTGCCGGATCGACAGGGGGTAATCAGCCCCAGCATTTT.